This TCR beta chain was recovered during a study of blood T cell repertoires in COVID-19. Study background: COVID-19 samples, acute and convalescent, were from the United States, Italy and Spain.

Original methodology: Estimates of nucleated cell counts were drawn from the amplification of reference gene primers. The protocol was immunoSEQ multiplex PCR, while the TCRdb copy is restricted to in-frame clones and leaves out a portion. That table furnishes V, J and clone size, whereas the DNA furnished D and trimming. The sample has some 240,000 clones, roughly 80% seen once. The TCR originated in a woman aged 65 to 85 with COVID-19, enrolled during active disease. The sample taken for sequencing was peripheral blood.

In DNA, the CDR3 is TGTGCCAGCAGCTCAGGGGGCCGGGAGACCCAGTACTTC. Translation: CASSSGGRETQYF. The chain joins TRBV11-3 to TRBJ2-5; TRBD1 matches at 8 bases. The CDR3 runs to 13 residues. V gave up 4 bases and J gave up 5 bases; unmatched junction bases: 3. Looked up from germline, CDR1 is SGHNT and CDR2 is YENEEA.